This T cell receptor (beta chain) was observed in a study of T cell repertoires in cytomegalovirus infection. Looking at the study overall: Well-studied HLA-B-restricted CMV epitopes were used in the study alongside recently identified HLA-C-restricted ones. Both CMV infection and a matching HLA type were indicated by public TCR beta signatures.

Study-level results: Ex vivo, HLA-C-restricted CMV-specific TCR beta clonotypes prevailed over the rest of the response. Summed frequency of public TCR beta families distinguished CMV carriers with the relevant HLA.

In the case of this clonotype: What it recognizes is unknown.

The CDR3 sequence is 15 residues long. The V end was cut by 7 bases, the J end by 6 bases, with 19 bases between. TCRdb independently ran MiXCR on the reads; one entry per CDR3 protein. This sample has approximately 730,000 distinct CDR3 sequences; almost 30% occur once, and the top ten carry 10% to 15%. The gene calls are TRBV12-3 or TRBV12-4 and TRBJ1-5; D ambiguous. This sample comprised cultured CD8+ T cells from PBMCs, obtained from culture after CMV antigen stimulation. This receptor was taken from a human donor in good health (CMV status not recorded). Some clones in this sample may be carry-over from other donors' samples. CDR3 sequence: CASTLTEGPGQPQHF. CDR3 DNA: TGTGCCAGCACCTTGACCGAGGGCCCGGGTCAGCCCCAGCATTTT.